The 10 T cell receptor beta chains reported below all come from one sample, sequenced in a study of OX40 agonist ivuxolimab in advanced cancers. Method: immunoSEQ multiplex PCR; TCRdb's copy keeps in-frame clones and lacks some. The sample contains just under 75,000 clones, approximately 90% of which appear only once. Source: CD4+ or CD8+ T cells sorted from blood, taken in a trial of the OX40 agonist ivuxolimab. The source is an adult with an advanced solid tumor such as melanoma, head and neck, liver or kidney cancer.

This clone was counted once. J is TRBJ1-3 and V is TRBV2, with D perhaps matching TRBD1 (6 bases). Germline V CDR1 and CDR2: SNHLY, FYNNEI. This CDR3 has 14 residues. The V gene lost 10 bases and the J gene lost 1 base, with 14 bases spanning the gap. CDR3 bases: TGTGCCACTGAGACAGGATTGTCTGGAAACACCATATATTTT. It specifies CATETGLSGNTIYF.

The chain recombines TRBV19 with TRBJ1-1; no clear D. The CDR3 spans 12 residues. Germline V gene data show CDR1 as LNHDA and CDR2 as SQIVND (reference sequence). V lost 5 bases to trimming and J lost 1 base, with 5 bases between them. The CDR3 reads CASSYGNTEAFF. The CDR3 DNA reads as TGTGCCAGTAGTTACGGGAACACTGAAGCTTTCTTT.

V usage is TRBV25-1 and J usage is TRBJ2-2, with D maybe TRBD2 (5 bases). Germline values: CDR1 MGHDK, CDR2 SYGVNS. The V end lost 6 bases, the J end lost 3 bases, and 11 bases lay between the germline ends. This CDR3 has 14 amino acids. The CDR3 reads CASRTGLDTGELFF. The CDR3 DNA reads TGTGCCAGCAGGACGGGGTTGGACACCGGGGAGCTGTTTTTT.

The chain has TRBV6-5 and TRBJ1-5; weak D call: TRBD1 (6 bases). Deletions cut 7 bases from V and 7 bases from J, with 20 bases between. The CDR3 covers 15 residues. The germline gives CDR1 MNHEY, CDR2 SVGAGI. The CDR3 DNA sequence: TGTGCCAGCACCAGGAAAGGGGGATTAGGGCAGCCCCAGCATTTT. Translating gives CASTRKGGLGQPQHF.

This rearrangement joins TRBV7-5 to TRBJ1-1. TRBV7-5 is recorded as a pseudogene. CDR3 length equals 17 residues. The CDR3 reads CVIRDWDGLRTDTEAFF. In nucleotides, the CDR3 is TGTGTCATCCGGGACTGGGACGGCCTTAGAACGGACACTGAAGCTTTCTTT.

The chain recombines TRBV18 with TRBJ2-7, with 8 bases lining up with TRBD1. Trimming took 5 bases from V and 0 from J; bases not matched to a gene: 12. CDR1 is KGHSH, CDR2 LQKENI, per germline. This CDR3 has 17 amino acids. In DNA form, the CDR3 reads TGTGCCAGCTCAACCTTCACCGGGACAGGAAGCTCCTACGAGCAGTACTTC. Translated: CASSTFTGTGSSYEQYF.

Comments on this clone: The same CDR3 arises from other DNA sequences in this sample as well. This chain links TRBV7-9 with TRBJ2-5, with TRBD1 matching over 7 bases. V was pared by 5 bases and J by 5 bases, with 5 bases of the junction left unmatched. Germline CDR1 and CDR2: SEHNR and FQNEAQ (reference sequence). CDR3 size: 13 residues. Written as DNA, the CDR3 is TGTGCCAGCAGCCGCACAGGGGCTGAGACCCAGTACTTC. Protein sequence: CASSRTGAETQYF.

The table lists this clone with a count of one. The V gene is TRBV7-8, the J gene TRBJ1-1, with TRBD1 as a possible D gene (6 bases). This CDR3 comprises 16 residues. V lost 5 bases and J lost 0, with 16 bases in between. The germline V gene encodes CDR1 SGHVS and CDR2 FQNEAQ. The CDR3 here is CASSPQQGAMNTEAFF. Here the CDR3 DNA reads TGTGCCAGCAGCCCTCAACAGGGTGCGATGAACACTGAAGCTTTCTTT. Full variable domain (rest looked up from reference TRBV7-8 and TRBJ1-1): GAGVSQSPRYKVAKRGQDVALRCDPISGHVSLFWYQQALGQGPEFLTYFQNEAQLDKSGLPSDRFFAERPEGSVSTLKIQRTQQEDSAVYLCASSPQQGAMNTEAFFGQGTRLTVV.

The gene calls are TRBV18 and TRBJ2-3; 9 bases map to TRBD2. The CDR3 has 18 amino acids. V lost 4 bases, J lost 0 bases, and 11 bases stayed unmatched. CDR1 is KGHSH, CDR2 LQKENI, per germline. This CDR3 reads CASSRNSGSSRSTDTQYF. DNA of the CDR3: TGTGCCAGCTCACGAAATAGCGGGAGTTCCCGTAGCACAGATACGCAGTATTTT.

This chain uses TRBV5-4 with TRBJ2-3; D not resolved. V was pared by 5 bases and J by 2 bases, with 6 bases between. This CDR3 comprises 12 residues. The germline V gene has CDR1 SGHNT and CDR2 YYREEE (reference sequence). The CDR3 DNA sequence: TGTGCCAGCAGTGGCTCCACAGATACGCAGTATTTT. Its protein product is CASSGSTDTQYF.